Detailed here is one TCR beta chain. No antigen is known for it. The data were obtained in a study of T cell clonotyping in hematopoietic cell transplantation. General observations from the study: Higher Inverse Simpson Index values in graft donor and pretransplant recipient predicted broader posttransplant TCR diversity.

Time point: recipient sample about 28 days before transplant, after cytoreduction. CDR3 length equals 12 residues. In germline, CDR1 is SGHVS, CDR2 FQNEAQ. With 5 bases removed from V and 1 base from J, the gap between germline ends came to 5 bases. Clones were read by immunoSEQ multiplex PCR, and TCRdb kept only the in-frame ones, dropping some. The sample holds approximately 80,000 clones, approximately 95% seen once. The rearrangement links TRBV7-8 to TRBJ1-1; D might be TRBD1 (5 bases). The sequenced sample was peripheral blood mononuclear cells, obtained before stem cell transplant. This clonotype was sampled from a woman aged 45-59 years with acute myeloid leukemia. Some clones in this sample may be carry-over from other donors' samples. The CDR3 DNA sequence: TGTGCCAGCAGCGGGGGGAACACTGAAGCTTTCTTT. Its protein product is CASSGGNTEAFF.